The text below deals with one T cell receptor (beta chain). Its antigen target is currently unknown. No much larger clone exists at a distance of one base, and base qualities are not known. Trimming costs V 1 base and J 9 bases, and their ends lie 14 bases apart. Inclusive of the bounding cysteine and phenylalanine, the CDR3 is 14 residues long. Only the CDR3 portion is preserved as DNA: 42 bases, with reading frame beginning at the first base. The germline V gene encodes CDR1 SGHDT and CDR2 YYEEEE. Libraries came from the immunoSEQ multiplex PCR assay. For the multiplex PCR, a mixture combining 60 forward primers for TCR Vbeta segments and 13 reverse primers for TCR Jbeta segments was used. A multiplex PCR assay on genomic DNA amplified the CDR3 region of rearranged TCR beta genes. The Illumina HiSeq System was used to sequence the amplified TCR beta libraries as 87-base-pair reads. Processing in the source paper ran as follows. In a later analysis, roughly 80 million unique TCR beta chains were counted across the roughly 670 repertoires, and approximately 11 million of these chains were shared by at least two donors. A nearest-neighbor algorithm error-corrected the raw reads and collapsed the reads into unique sequences, merging closely related sequences to remove PCR and sequencing errors. To assign V, D and J gene segments, CDR3 sequences were aligned to IMGT reference sequences. For a sequence to be retained, a match of at least six nucleotides was required to both a V gene segment and a J gene segment. A rearrangement was called productive if the CDR3 had no stop codons and remained in frame with V and J, and every other rearrangement was called non-productive. CDR3 was defined by IMGT convention, running from the second conserved V-encoded cysteine to the conserved J-encoded phenylalanine. In an earlier analysis of more than 550 of the donors, sequences lacking an unambiguous match to a single V gene segment were excluded. In an earlier analysis of approximately 610 of the donors, V segments were called functional above 56.7% productive rearrangements and were called segregating when the between-donor standard deviation exceeded 5%. A statistical classification framework was developed to diagnose cytomegalovirus status using the catalog of TCR beta chain sequences. A later analysis assigned V and J genes by comparing TCR nucleotide sequences with IMGT/GENE-DB human TR gene sequences. Using the TCRdist pipeline, a later analysis assigned CDR3 sequences along with most-parsimonious VDJ recombination scenarios. In a later analysis, every TCR beta chain was defined by the combination of its CDR3 amino acid sequence and its V-gene family, and reads without a unique V-gene family were dropped. A later analysis removed several hundred highly shared, low-generation-probability nucleotide sequences to deal with suspected cross-contamination and a sequencing artifact. A later analysis calculated a clonal expansion index for each public chain from normalized within-repertoire ranks of inferred template counts. Generation probabilities in a later analysis came from a VDJ recombination model fitted to out-of-frame rearrangements, and those results were checked against IGoR. A later analysis scored TCR-TCR, TCR-HLA and TCR-CMV co-occurrence with hypergeometric tests, applying a repertoire-size bias correction to TCR pairs. A later analysis estimated false discovery rates by permuting HLA or CMV assignments 20 times. In a later analysis, co-occurring TCRs were grouped using DBSCAN, and TCRdist sequence similarity was added for clustering within HLA-allele-positive subsets. Repertoires with fewer than 30,000 or more than 120,000 public chains, plus five repertoires with anomalous nucleotide sharing, were excluded from co-occurrence clustering. Entries here come from immuneACCESS through TCRdb and include only in-frame sequences with V and J called. Some clones fail to appear in such tables; in the studies checked, an unresolved V gene covers under half of the shortfall, and the cause of the remainder is unknown. V and J calls and clone size are as listed in that table; D and trimming were resolved from the DNA. In this sample the table shows 30,000 to 50,000 clones, 68% of which occur a single time. The ten biggest clones cover around 3.9% of the sample.

The record originates from a study of cytomegalovirus exposure and HLA in healthy donors (dated by TCRdb to the late 2010s). Describing the broader study: An earlier analysis of approximately 600 of the donors reported 250 to 300 Gb of sequence data and around 120 million unique TCR beta sequences from about 179 million T cells. The number of typed donors differed by locus: about 629-630 for A, B, C, DRB1 and DQB1; 522 for DQA1; some 590 for DPA1; and roughly 490 for DPB1. Of the 350 to 450 genotyped donors, approximately 82% fell in the genetic ancestry cluster associated with self-reported Caucasian donors. The study used immunosequencing to profile the T cell repertoires of approximately 630 subjects and linked those repertoires to cytomegalovirus serostatus. An early release that covered several hundred HLA-typed donors contained around 300 gigabases of sequencing data and approximately 85 million unique TCR sequences. Besides the first cohort of approximately 710 subjects, a separate validation cohort made up of 120 different subjects was used. To decide whether each TCR beta V gene segment behaved as functional or pseudogenic, an earlier analysis of nearly 600 of the donors relied on high-throughput TCR beta sequencing. Rather than using new phenotypic data, the later analysis identified candidate immune exposures from TCR beta sequences and from how often those sequences occurred across donors. Every discovery cohort repertoire had been produced on one sequencing platform. To study patterns of TCR occurrence, a later analysis re-analyzed previously published TCR beta repertoires from more than 550 donors and added high-resolution HLA genotyping. Both class I and class II loci were covered by HLA typing, at four-digit resolution. Donor age, sex, ethnicity and CMV serostatus were compiled together with the repertoire data. Genome-wide SNP genotypes for about 55% of the 666 donors were used in a later genetic analysis, which treated that subset as a discovery cohort. The aim of the study was to test whether cataloging public T cell receptors could identify signatures of past pathogen exposure. Because of strong linkage in the cohort, roughly five DR-DQ haplotypes were treated as single units for association and clustering. To predict cytomegalovirus infection status, the study combined high-throughput TCR immunosequencing, statistical association of individual TCRs with disease status, and machine learning. Among some 400 genotyped donors of the cohort, an average of roughly 230,000 unique TCR beta nucleotide sequences was sequenced per donor, of which 15% to 20% were non-productive.

The cohort comprised 666 healthy bone marrow donors. At the time of sampling, every cohort member was nominally healthy, though immune exposures that went unrecorded were likely present. The donor was CMV seronegative and belonged to the group of around 350 seronegative cohort members. Every donor gave a peripheral blood sample, and the peripheral blood mononuclear cells from that sample were used for TCR beta sequencing. Genomic DNA extraction from the blood cell samples was performed with the Qiagen DNeasy Blood Extraction Kit. The study at large found these results: A further reported finding was that TCR beta sequences accurately predicted the HLA-A and HLA-B alleles for most subjects in the first cohort. A total of 150 to 200 TCR beta chains were listed by the study as associated with cytomegalovirus. A group of highly shared sequence variants was considered likely to be a technical artifact of the sequencing pipeline. The cohort was sequenced for TCR beta chains only, and without alpha or paired-chain data the features that could be detected were limited. Broadly in line with IMGT annotations, most TCR beta V segments showed up in productive rearrangements about 90% or about 30% of the time in an earlier analysis of a few hundred of the donors. In a later analysis, the rate of TCR association differed among HLA loci, with DRB1 alleles having the most associated TCRs and HLA-C alleles having the fewest. Linkage disequilibrium might explain the correlated functional status among segregating V segments, but an unknown experimental factor could not be ruled out. In a later analysis, most CMV-associated TCR beta chains were found to appear HLA-restricted, with HLA associations seemingly driven largely by CMV exposure. Some IMGT-functional V segments, including TRBV6-2 and TRBV6-3, could not be told apart with the 87-base-pair reads, so those segments were excluded. According to the authors, the approach could potentially be generalized to other disease states and immunological phenotypes. About 17 rarely observed V segments, including chromosome 9 orphons, were excluded from the earlier analysis of a few hundred of the donors because counts were too low. At a false discovery rate of 0.05, a later analysis linked approximately 18,000 TCR beta sequences to specific HLA alleles. While some public TCRs were present in many individuals, most TCR sequences turned up only very rarely across donors. Sequencing depth was assumed to be roughly uniform across donors in the presence/absence analyses, though that assumption may not hold. A later genetic analysis associated a missense DCLRE1C variant with V-gene and J-gene trimming of TCR beta chains, and an independent cohort replicated the association. A few of the identified cytomegalovirus-associated TCR beta chains were confirmed in vitro to be specific for cytomegalovirus antigens. When HLA alleles, especially DR and DQ, strongly co-occurred, TCR associations were difficult to assign to individual alleles. According to a later analysis, parvovirus B19, influenza, CMV and Epstein-Barr virus appeared linked to several top co-occurrence clusters. The classifier was reported to diagnose cytomegalovirus status with high specificity and sensitivity in both the original and validation cohorts. HLA typing was unavailable for some donors at each locus, so association tests used only the typed subset. Immune exposure information for the cohort was limited to CMV serostatus. A later genetic analysis reported fewer N-insertions in productive TCRs among donors in an Asian-associated ancestry cluster than the roughly 700-donor mean. In a later analysis, HLA-associated TCR beta chains showed more clonal expansion and lower generation probabilities than non-associated chains that were equally common.

The sample consisted of PBMCs. The V and J segments used are TRBV5-6 and TRBJ1-5; matching of 5 bases hints at TRBD1 as the D gene. This receptor was identified in a man in his forties in good health and CMV-seronegative. The DNA is TGTGCCAGCAGCTTGAGGGCAGGGCAGGGGCCCCAGCATTTT. Protein translation: CASSLRAGQGPQHF.